This T cell receptor (beta chain) is drawn from a study of blood T cell repertoires in COVID-19. Study context: Samples representing acute and convalescent COVID-19 were sourced from the United States, Italy and Spain. Nucleic acid was either cDNA or gDNA, and it came from T cells, B-cell-depleted T cells, or PBMCs.

Data came from immunoSEQ multiplex PCR; TCRdb stores just in-frame clones and leaves some out. The repertoire holds over 200,000 clones, with approximately 83% as singletons. CDR1 is SQVTM and CDR2 is ANQGSEA in the germline V gene. The CDR3 is 13 residues long. Trimming took off 5 bases at V and 0 bases at J, with 8 bases between the two ends. The TCR originated in a man between 35 and 55 years old with acute or convalescent COVID-19. J is TRBJ1-3 and V is TRBV29-1; no reliable D call. Input material: peripheral blood. The CDR3 region has the DNA TGCAGCGTTTTCCAGAACTCTGGAAACACCATATATTTT. Translation gives CSVFQNSGNTIYF.